This TCR beta chain is drawn from a study of shared clonotypes between healthy human individuals. Study-level results: Shared clonotypes: about 4.6% naive CD4, around 3.5% naive CD8, about 2.5% memory CD4, approximately 0.41% memory CD8. Unshared clonotypes carried lower generation probabilities than those common to all four donors.

Concerning this clone: The antigen remains undetermined.

Donors comprised healthy HIV-negative adults lacking recent acute infections or vaccinations. This CDR3 is 14 amino acids long. The germline CDR1 and CDR2 sequences are GTSNPN and SVGIG (reference sequence). V dropped 6 bases and J dropped 5; count of bases not matched to a gene: 9. Splitting of each subset's genomic DNA was done evenly across several immunoSEQ plates. The data were produced by immunoSEQ multiplex PCR, yet TCRdb's version contains in-frame clones alone and is incomplete. The sample contains 1,400,000 or so clones, about 98.5% of which appear only once. The source of this sequence is a man between 25 and 39 years old in good health. Source material: naive CD4+ T cells sorted from blood. Subset here: CD45RA+ positively selected. The chain uses TRBV30 and TRBJ2-2; 7 positions match TRBD1. Here the CDR3 DNA reads TGTGCCTGCAACCGACAGGGTTGGACCGGGGAGCTGTTTTTT. Translation: CACNRQGWTGELFF.